One and the same sample provided the 10 T cell receptor beta chains below, sequenced in a study of PD-1 blockade in classical Hodgkin lymphoma (dated by TCRdb to 2020 to 2021). The library was generated by the immunoSEQ multiplex PCR assay. TCRdb took over this immuneACCESS table, retaining in-frame rearrangements with V and J assigned. Such tables are incomplete; in checked studies, under half of the missing clones stem from an unresolved V gene, and the remainder is unexplained. In all, the sample holds about 14,000 clones, and approximately 83% of those were seen once. Of the sample, about 20% falls within the top ten clones. What this sample's time point label stands for: cycle 1 day 1 (C1D1), immediately before nivolumab initiation. Every trial patient had relapsed following autologous stem cell transplantation, and prior brentuximab vedotin exposure was what differed among cohorts A, B and C.

Sequenced here: peripheral blood mononuclear cells (PBMCs), sampled at baseline. The receptor set was obtained from a human donor with classical Hodgkin lymphoma.

The J gene is TRBJ1-2, the V gene TRBV5-1; the match to TRBD1 covers 9 bases. There are 16 residues in the CDR3. Losses at the gene ends were 0 bases for V and 4 bases for J; bases not matched to a gene: 7. The germline V gene has CDR1 SGHRS and CDR2 YFSETQ. CDR3 amino acids: CASSLGGTGKGYGYTF. CDR3 sequence (DNA): TGCGCCAGCAGCTTGGGCGGGACAGGGAAAGGCTATGGCTACACCTTC.

This clone was detected only once. The V and J genes are TRBV7-9 and TRBJ2-7, with D possibly called TRBD1 or TRBD2 (5 bases each). Trimming took 3 bases from V and 7 from J, leaving 13 bases between them. The CDR3 loop spans 13 amino acids. Per the germline V gene, CDR1 is SEHNR and CDR2 is FQNEAQ (reference sequence). DNA of the CDR3: TGTGCCAGCAGCTTCGAGGGGTCGAGTGAGCAGTACTTC. Protein: CASSFEGSSEQYF.

The chain joins TRBV19 to TRBJ1-3; D unclear. Trimming removed 5 bases from V and 0 bases from J, with 5 bases in between. The CDR3 is 13 residues long. Looked up from germline, CDR1 is LNHDA and CDR2 is SQIVND (reference sequence). CDR3 sequence (DNA): TGTGCCAGTAGTCACATCTCTGGAAACACCATATATTTT. This translates into CASSHISGNTIYF.

This clone showed up just a few times. V is TRBV7-9 and J is TRBJ1-6, with a tentative D call TRBD1 (5 bases). CDR1 and CDR2 from the germline V gene are SEHNR and FQNEAQ (reference sequence). Trimming took off 6 bases at V and 8 bases at J, with 17 bases between the two ends. The CDR3 contains 15 residues. CDR3 amino acids: CASSSTGITDSPLHF. The CDR3 DNA is TGTGCCAGCAGTTCTACAGGTATCACCGATTCACCCCTCCACTTT. Based on the CDR3 plus reference TRBV7-9 and TRBJ1-6, the full variable domain is DTGVSQNPRHKITKRGQNVTFRCDPISEHNRLYWYRQTLGQGPEFLTYFQNEAQLEKSRLLSDRFSAERPKGSFSTLEIQRTEQGDSAMYLCASSSTGITDSPLHFGNGTRLTVT.

This clone was picked up one time. The gene calls are TRBV5-4 and TRBJ2-3; D remains ambiguous. Trimming stripped 5 bases from V and 0 bases from J, with 10 bases between. Germline loops: CDR1 SGHNT, CDR2 YYREEE (reference sequence). The CDR3 is 14 amino acids. In DNA form, the CDR3 reads TGTGCCAGCAGACTTACCAACAGCACAGATACGCAGTATTTT. This translates into CASRLTNSTDTQYF.

The chain couples TRBV15 to TRBJ1-2; TRBD1 is a possible D gene (5 bases). The V and J ends lost 0 bases and 4 bases respectively, with 15 bases between them. The CDR3 runs 16 residues. The germline V gene has CDR1 LNHNV and CDR2 YYDKDF (reference sequence). This chain's CDR3 is CATSRDSGTAIYGYTF. DNA of the CDR3: TGTGCCACCAGCAGAGATAGCGGGACGGCGATCTATGGCTACACCTTC.

The rearrangement joins TRBV9 to TRBJ2-2, with D unresolved. The V gene's germline CDR1 is SGDLS and CDR2 YYNGEE. V gave up 0 bases and J gave up 3 bases, with 9 bases separating them. The CDR3 covers 15 residues. CDR3 bases: TGTGCCAGCAGCGTAGCTGGGCTAGACACCGGGGAGCTGTTTTTT. Residues: CASSVAGLDTGELFF.

CDR3 DNA: TGCAGTGTCGAAGGAGGAGATACGCAGTATTTT. This translates into CSVEGGDTQYF. This sequence joins TRBV20-1 and TRBJ2-3; possibly TRBD2 for D (5 bases). Germline V lookup: CDR1 DFQATT, CDR2 SNEGSKA (reference sequence). CDR3 length: 11 residues. Trimming took off 7 bases at V and 5 bases at J, with 10 bases between the two ends.

This chain connects TRBV19 to TRBJ2-2, with D possibly being TRBD2 (7 bases). This CDR3 comprises 17 residues. V was clipped by 7 bases and J by 2 bases, with 20 bases between them. From germline, CDR1 is LNHDA and CDR2 SQIVND (reference sequence). CDR3 sequence: CASKGGGPFGNTGELFF. In DNA, the CDR3 is TGTGCCAGTAAAGGGGGGGGGCCCTTTGGCAACACCGGGGAGCTGTTTTTT. The full variable domain, its missing parts supplied by reference TRBV19 and TRBJ2-2, is DGGITQSPKYLFRKEGQNVTLSCEQNLNHDAMYWYRQDPGQGLRLIYYSQIVNDFQKGDIAEGYSVSREKKESFPLTVTSAQKNPTAFYLCASKGGGPFGNTGELFFGEGSRLTVL.

Of note for this clone: One junction end does not reproduce the germline sequence, and a read error may be involved. CDR3 nucleotides: TGTGCTAGCAGCCCGGGACTAGCGGGGGAAGAGACCCAGTACTTC. As protein: CASSPGLAGEETQYF. The chain is built from TRBV7-7 and TRBJ2-5, with 14 bases lining up with TRBD2. Germline CDR1 SSHAT, CDR2 FNYEAQ (reference sequence). The CDR3 has 15 amino acids.